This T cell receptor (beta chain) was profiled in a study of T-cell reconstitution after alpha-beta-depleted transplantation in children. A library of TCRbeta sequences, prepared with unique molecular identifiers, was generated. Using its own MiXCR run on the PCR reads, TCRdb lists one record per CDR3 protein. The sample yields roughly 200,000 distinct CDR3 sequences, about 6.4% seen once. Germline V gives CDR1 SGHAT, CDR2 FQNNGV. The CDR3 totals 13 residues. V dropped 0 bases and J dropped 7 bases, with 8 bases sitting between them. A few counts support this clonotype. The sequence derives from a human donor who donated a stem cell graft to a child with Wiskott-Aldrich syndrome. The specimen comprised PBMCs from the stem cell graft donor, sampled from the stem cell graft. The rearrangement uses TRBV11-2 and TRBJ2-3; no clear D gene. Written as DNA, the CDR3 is TGTGCCAGCAGCTTAGATTTGACCAATACGCAGTATTTT. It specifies CASSLDLTNTQYF.